This TCR beta chain was obtained from a study of identical twins. Ten or more counts support this clonotype. As yet, its antigen is unknown. Everyone who gave samples was a healthy Caucasian. Germline CDR1 and CDR2: LGHNA and YNFKEQ. The CDR3 covers 14 residues. After removal of 3 bases from V and 2 bases from J, the junction contained 1 base not matched to a gene. Whole-study results and caveats: The study reached conclusions through statistical analysis that was cross-sectional, not following the same donors.

TCRdb reanalysed the 5' RACE reads using MiXCR and keeps one entry per CDR3 protein. The profile shows roughly 700,000 distinct CDR3 sequences, under 9% of them singletons. Separately, the same data were catalogued under a study of yellow fever vaccine responses in identical twins.

The J gene is TRBJ2-7, the V gene TRBV4-2; TRBD1 matches 10 bases. This clonotype was sampled from a woman aged 18-29 years in good health. The sequencing sample was made of PBMCs. The DNA for the CDR3 is TGTGCCAGCAGCCACGACAGGGGGCCCTACGAGCAGTACTTC. Its translation is CASSHDRGPYEQYF.